One and the same sample provided the 8 T cell receptor beta chains below, sequenced in a study of OX40 agonist ivuxolimab in advanced cancers. Profiling relied on immunoSEQ multiplex PCR, and the TCRdb table lists in-frame clones only, not all of them. Found here are about 38,000 clones, 60% to 80% of them singletons; the top ten hold 22%. This specimen consisted of CD4+ or CD8+ T cells sorted from blood, obtained in a trial of the OX40 agonist ivuxolimab. Receptors originate from an adult with an advanced solid tumor such as melanoma, head and neck, liver or kidney cancer.

The chain combines TRBV14 with TRBJ2-7; D is unclear. Germline CDR1 and CDR2: SGHDN and FVKESK. This CDR3 is built from 13 residues. V lost 1 base and J lost 3, with 7 bases in between. CDR3 DNA sequence: TGTGCCAGCAGCCAAGTTACGGACTACGAGCAGTACTTC. This gives the protein CASSQVTDYEQYF. Full variable domain (rest looked up from reference TRBV14 and TRBJ2-7): EAGVTQFPSHSVIEKGQTVTLRCDPISGHDNLYWYRRVMGKEIKFLLHFVKESKQDESGMPNNRFLAERTGGTYSTLKVQPAELEDSGVYFCASSQVTDYEQYFGPGTRLTVT.

The rearrangement uses TRBV5-1 and TRBJ2-7; no reliable D call. The CDR3 extends over 14 amino acids. CDR1 and CDR2 from the germline V gene are SGHRS and YFSETQ. Trimming removed 4 bases at V and 0 bases at J, with 11 bases between. The chain's CDR3 is CASSPQAHSYEQYF. The CDR3 nucleotides are TGCGCCAGCAGCCCCCAGGCGCACTCCTACGAGCAGTACTTC.

This clone was found once. Its ends do not fully match the called genes, so a read error is possible. The sample carries other DNA sequences with the same CDR3. J is TRBJ1-2 and V is TRBV5-1, with D hard to call. Germline V gene data show CDR1 as SGHRS and CDR2 as YFSETQ. This CDR3 has 13 amino acids. The CDR3 is CASSLAAPYGYTF. The CDR3 nucleotides are TGTGCCAGCAGCTTGGCCGCCCCGTATGGCTACACCTTC.

This clone was seen a handful of times. The chain uses TRBV4-1 and TRBJ1-2; D is perhaps TRBD1 (5 bases). Germline assignment: CDR1 MGHRA and CDR2 YSYEKL. The CDR3 has 15 amino acids. The V and J ends lost 3 bases and 3 bases respectively, with 14 bases between them. CDR3: CASSHPTGPYYGYTF. The CDR3 DNA follows: TGCGCCAGCAGCCACCCTACAGGACCCTACTATGGCTACACCTTC.

This chain connects TRBV4-3 to TRBJ2-1; maybe TRBD2 (5 bases). Trimming took off 4 bases at V and 2 bases at J, with 15 bases between the two ends. CDR3 length: 16 amino acids. From germline, CDR1 is LGHNA and CDR2 YSLEER. The CDR3 is CASSRSEDLAYNEQFF. DNA of the CDR3: TGCGCCAGCAGCCGGTCCGAGGACTTAGCCTACAATGAGCAGTTCTTC.

Notes on this clone: The same CDR3 can be traced to other DNA sequences in this sample. The chain joins TRBV18 to TRBJ2-5; the D is unclear. The V end was cut by 3 bases, the J end by 1 base, with 0 bases between. Germline V lookup: CDR1 KGHSH, CDR2 LQKENI. The CDR3 length is 11 residues. In DNA, the CDR3 is TGTGCCAGCTCACCCCAAGAGACCCAGTACTTC. Translating gives CASSPQETQYF.

The V call is TRBV30, the J call TRBJ1-5; D unresolved. The length of the CDR3 is 14 residues. V lost 0 bases and J 1 base, leaving 7 bases between the germline ends. Germline assignment: CDR1 GTSNPN and CDR2 SVGIG (reference sequence). The CDR3 sequence: CAWSVRVSNQPQHF. In DNA form, the CDR3 reads TGTGCCTGGAGTGTGAGGGTGAGCAATCAGCCCCAGCATTTT.

The V call is TRBV7-2, the J call TRBJ2-7, with TRBD1 matching 7 bases. V dropped 6 bases and J dropped 8; count of bases not matched to a gene: 16. The CDR3 covers 15 residues. CDR1 and CDR2 (germline): SGHTA, FQGNSA. The CDR3 region is CASSRDSSLAQQQYF. CDR3 DNA sequence: TGTGCCAGCAGTCGGGACAGCAGCTTAGCGCAACAGCAGTACTTC.